These T cell receptor beta chains were read from a single sample in a study of cytomegalovirus exposure and HLA in healthy donors. Method: immunoSEQ multiplex PCR; TCRdb's copy keeps in-frame clones and lacks some. Of 130,000 or so clones detected, roughly 80% appear once; the ten largest clones hold around 1.2%. Sequenced material: PBMCs. These receptors all stem from a man in his forties or fifties in good health and CMV-seronegative. The conserved cysteine and the conserved F or W are not part of the CDR3 here. The D gene is left open where the match is weak.

CDR3aa,d_gene,j_gene,v_gene
ASSNGQAVDPYEQY,TRBD1,TRBJ2-7,TRBV2
ASGLAGSSYNEQF,TRBD2,TRBJ2-1,TRBV28
ASSPSSLGRAYEQY,TRBD2,TRBJ2-7,TRBV19
ASSPFRGRAANEQF,TRBD1,TRBJ2-1,TRBV9
ASSDGRVVIYEQF,TRBD2,TRBJ2-1,TRBV2
ASSISGQETQY,.,TRBJ2-5,TRBV19
ASSLAPILAGTDTQY,TRBD2,TRBJ2-3,TRBV7-6
ASSPRATNEKLF,.,TRBJ1-4,TRBV18
ASSRLQGSGGSRGQPQH,TRBD1,TRBJ1-5,TRBV7-9
AQKILSGEGGGTEAF,.,TRBJ1-1,TRBV2
ASSLASGRGYEQF,TRBD2,TRBJ2-1,TRBV28
ASSARSRTGELF,.,TRBJ2-2,TRBV7-2
ASRETGVYEQY,TRBD1,TRBJ2-7,TRBV6-6
ASSTGTDYGYT,TRBD1,TRBJ1-2,TRBV28
ASSSTSGIIDTQY,TRBD2,TRBJ2-3,TRBV6-5
ASSPDRGRAYEQY,TRBD1,TRBJ2-7,TRBV2
ASSELWGGQPQH,.,TRBJ1-5,TRBV6-1
ASSKETGSTDTQY,.,TRBJ2-3,TRBV21-1
ASRRPGTGRYEQY,TRBD1,TRBJ2-7,TRBV6-5
ASSLMVAGAPLKGYT,.,TRBJ1-2,TRBV11-2
ASSLTGNDGYT,.,TRBJ1-2,TRBV11-2
ASSLSWSATNEKLF,.,TRBJ1-4,TRBV28
ATSLWGQGVDEQF,TRBD1,TRBJ2-1,TRBV15
ASSLQGDQPQH,TRBD1,TRBJ1-5,TRBV5-6
ASRSGVGYT,.,TRBJ1-2,TRBV28